Shown below are 26 T cell receptor beta chains from a single sample sequenced in a study of response to subunit inactivated influenza vaccine (dated by TCRdb to 2016 to 2018). The library relied on RT-PCR. Sequencer: Illumina HiSeq 2500. The public reads were quality trimmed at Q25 with fastp and then assembled into clones with MiXCR by TCRdb, keeping productive beta chains. Rows merge per CDR3 protein into single entries with the most common DNA and genes. This sample is represented by 500,000 to 550,000 distinct CDR3 sequences; roughly a quarter of them were singletons. Approximately 3% of the sample belongs to the ten largest clones. The sample also formed part of further work on T cells expressing NK-cell markers. According to the second study: The TCR beta cDNA libraries were made using 5'RACE template switching, a step that added both a universal primer site and unique molecular identifiers.

The sequenced sample was CD4+ T cells sorted from PBMCs, obtained roughly 12 days after vaccination. These receptors were taken from a man aged 50 to 60 who received an inactivated influenza vaccine. Donor details come from another sample of the same person, matched by shared clones.

This chain links TRBV20-1 with TRBJ2-3; 8 bases agree with TRBD2. V was pared by 0 bases and J by 2 bases, with 4 bases of the junction left unmatched. The CDR3 consists of 15 residues. The germline CDR1 and CDR2 sequences are DFQATT and SNEGSKA (reference sequence). The DNA for the CDR3 is TGCAGTGCTAGAGACCGAGCGGGAGACACAGATACGCAGTATTTT. It encodes CSARDRAGDTDTQYF.

The rearrangement uses TRBV20-1 and TRBJ1-5; unclear D gene. The germline gives CDR1 DFQATT, CDR2 SNEGSKA (reference sequence). This CDR3 has 12 amino acids. V lost 3 bases to trimming and J lost 7 bases, with 10 bases between them. DNA of the CDR3: TGCAGTGCTAGTGACTACCCCCAGCCCCAGCATTTT. Encoded protein: CSASDYPQPQHF.

The sample holds a few counts of this clonotype. The chain carries TRBV18 and TRBJ2-7, with TRBD1 identical over 9 bases. V was pared by 5 bases and J by 3 bases, with 8 bases of the junction left unmatched. CDR1 and CDR2 (germline): KGHSH, LQKENI. The CDR3 is made up of 15 amino acids. The CDR3 nucleotides are TGTGCCAGCTCATTACGGACAGGGGACCGCTACGAGCAGTACTTC. It is translated as CASSLRTGDRYEQYF.

A few counts support this clonotype. The chain combines TRBV14 with TRBJ2-5; D is perhaps TRBD2 (6 bases). This CDR3 region has 16 residues. The V gene's germline CDR1 is SGHDN and CDR2 FVKESK. Trimming left V 2 bases short and J 5 bases short, with 18 bases between. The CDR3 bases are TGTGCCAGCAGCCAAAAACGGGCCGGACGGGAGGAGACCCAGTACTTC. Its protein product is CASSQKRAGREETQYF.

The chain has TRBV12-3 or TRBV12-4 and TRBJ2-7, with D perhaps TRBD1 (6 bases). The CDR3 covers 15 residues. Deletions cut 5 bases from V and 0 bases from J, with 14 bases between. CDR3 DNA: TGTGCCAGCAGTCCGAGACAGGCGCGCTCCTACGAGCAGTACTTC. This codes for CASSPRQARSYEQYF.

This clonotype was detected only a few times. V is TRBV5-1 and J is TRBJ1-2, with 7 positions matching TRBD1. J lost 3 bases, V lost 0 bases, and 11 bases had no gene match. This CDR3 is built from 17 residues. Germline lookup yields CDR1 SGHRS and CDR2 YFSETQ. CDR3 nucleotides: TGCGCCAGCAGCTTGGAGGGCAGGGGGTTATCCGACTATGGCTACACCTTC. It specifies CASSLEGRGLSDYGYTF. Together with reference TRBV5-1 and TRBJ1-2, the CDR3 gives the full variable domain: KAGVTQTPRYLIKTRGQQVTLSCSPISGHRSVSWYQQTPGQGLQFLFEYFSETQRNKGNFPGRFSGRQFSNSRSEMNVSTLELGDSALYLCASSLEGRGLSDYGYTFGSGTRLTVV.

In its sample, this clonotype was seen a few times. The chain carries TRBV14 and TRBJ2-5; D is possibly TRBD2 (6 bases). The CDR3 covers 16 residues. V was shortened by 0 bases and J by 2 bases, with 13 bases between the two germline ends. From germline, CDR1 is SGHDN and CDR2 FVKESK. The CDR3 sequence is CASSQEGLDLQETQYF. The CDR3 region has the DNA TGTGCCAGCAGCCAAGAGGGACTGGATCTTCAAGAGACCCAGTACTTC.

In nucleotides, the CDR3 is TGTGCCAGCAGCTCACAGGCTCACACAGATACGCAGTATTTT. This codes for CASSSQAHTDTQYF. V is TRBV11-2 and J is TRBJ2-3; D may be TRBD1 (5 bases). V was cut by 4 bases and J by 2 bases, with 10 bases left in between. The CDR3 consists of 14 residues. Germline V gene data show CDR1 as SGHAT and CDR2 as FQNNGV. The full variable domain, rest sourced from reference TRBV11-2 and TRBJ2-3, is EAGVAQSPRYKIIEKRQSVAFWCNPISGHATLYWYQQILGQGPKLLIQFQNNGVVDDSQLPKDRFSAERLKGVDSTLKIQPAKLEDSAVYLCASSSQAHTDTQYFGPGTRLTVL.

The V gene is TRBV7-2, the J gene TRBJ1-6; tentative D call: TRBD1 (5 bases). V lost 0 bases and J 7 bases, leaving 16 bases between the germline ends. The length of the CDR3 is 17 residues. Germline V gives CDR1 SGHTA, CDR2 FQGNSA. The CDR3 nucleotides are TGTGCCAGCAGCTTAGCCCCGTCCCGGGGGGGGAATTCACCCCTCCACTTT. Its translation is CASSLAPSRGGNSPLHF.

This clonotype has only one observation. CDR3 region: CAISGNNYGYTF. The DNA of the CDR3 is TGTGCCATCAGTGGCAACAACTATGGCTACACCTTC. The V and J genes are TRBV10-3 and TRBJ1-2, with unresolved D. Germline V gene data show CDR1 as ENHRY and CDR2 as SYGVKD. The CDR3 length is 12 residues. V was cut by 4 bases and J by 2 bases, with 5 bases left in between.

The chain employs TRBV6-5 and TRBJ1-2; D gene unclear. V lost 5 bases to trimming and J lost 7 bases, with 11 bases between them. Germline V gene data show CDR1 as MNHEY and CDR2 as SVGAGI. The CDR3 is 12 amino acids. The CDR3, as DNA: TGTGCCAGCAGTCCCGGGGAGAGTGGCTACACCTTC. Its translation: CASSPGESGYTF.

The chain has TRBV4-2 and TRBJ1-4, with D perhaps TRBD1 (5 bases). Between the trimmed V and J ends, which lost 0 bases and 10 bases, there was a span of 15 bases. The CDR3 is 15 amino acids. Germline lookup yields CDR1 LGHNA and CDR2 YNFKEQ. CDR3 region: CASSQERLGGGKLFF. The DNA of the CDR3 is TGTGCCAGCAGCCAAGAGCGGTTGGGGGGGGGAAAACTGTTTTTT.

The V gene is TRBV20-1, the J gene TRBJ2-1; 7 nucleotides line up with TRBD1. Germline CDR1 reads DFQATT; CDR2 reads SNEGSKA (reference sequence). The CDR3 contains 14 residues. V was pared by 6 bases and J by 9 bases, with 14 bases of the junction left unmatched. The CDR3 sequence: CSAIGQDHYREQFF. In nucleotides, the CDR3 is TGCAGTGCCATCGGACAGGATCACTACCGTGAGCAGTTCTTC.

CDR3 sequence: CASSQEGPGTSLGYTF. The CDR3 nucleotides are TGTGCCAGCAGCCAGGAGGGACCCGGGACGAGTTTAGGCTACACCTTC. The chain has TRBV11-2 and TRBJ1-2; D may be TRBD1 (5 bases). The CDR3 has 16 residues. CDR1 and CDR2 (germline): SGHAT, FQNNGV. Trimming removed 5 bases from V and 8 bases from J, with 24 bases in between.

V is TRBV6-5 and J is TRBJ2-5, with a weak D call TRBD2 (6 bases). The CDR3 sequence is 13 residues long. V lost 4 bases and J 5 bases, leaving 11 bases between the germline ends. Germline assignment: CDR1 MNHEY and CDR2 SVGAGI. The CDR3 is CASSSSRGETQYF. The CDR3 DNA sequence: TGTGCCAGCAGTTCGTCGCGGGGTGAGACCCAGTACTTC.

V usage is TRBV12-3 or TRBV12-4 and J usage is TRBJ1-6; TRBD1 might be the D (5 bases). Trimming pared 1 base from V and 5 bases from J, leaving 9 bases between. The CDR3 has 15 amino acids. The CDR3 DNA reads as TGTGCCAGCAGTTTAGGGGGCCCCAATAATTCACCCCTCCACTTT. Translation: CASSLGGPNNSPLHF.

This clonotype was seen more than once but under ten times. The chain recombines TRBV25-1 with TRBJ2-7, with D unresolved. The CDR3 spans 14 residues. The V gene's germline CDR1 is MGHDK and CDR2 SYGVNS. Trimming stripped 3 bases from V and 1 base from J, with 10 bases between. The CDR3 DNA reads as TGTGCCAGCAGTGAGCCCGGGTCATCCTACGAGCAGTACTTC. This encodes CASSEPGSSYEQYF.

This CDR3 is CASSLGFGTTQPQHF. Here the CDR3 DNA reads TGTGCCAGCAGCTTGGGGTTTGGGACAACTCAGCCCCAGCATTTT. The chain links TRBV5-5 to TRBJ1-5; possibly TRBD1 for D (6 bases). Trimming cost V 0 bases and J 6 bases, with 13 bases left between them. Germline assignment: CDR1 SGHKS and CDR2 YYEKEE (reference sequence). The CDR3 is 15 amino acids. Together with reference TRBV5-5 and TRBJ1-5, the CDR3 gives the full variable domain: DAGVTQSPTHLIKTRGQQVTLRCSPISGHKSVSWYQQVLGQGPQFIFQYYEKEERGRGNFPDRFSARQFPNYSSELNVNALLLGDSALYLCASSLGFGTTQPQHFGDGTRLSIL.

This clonotype was seen only a few times. J is TRBJ2-5 and V is TRBV20-1; weak D call: TRBD1 (5 bases). V was shortened by 6 bases and J by 3 bases, with 20 bases between the two germline ends. This CDR3 is 15 amino acids long. In germline, CDR1 is DFQATT, CDR2 SNEGSKA (reference sequence). This CDR3 reads CSAPWVRAVEETQYF. The CDR3 region has the DNA TGCAGTGCGCCCTGGGTCAGGGCTGTGGAAGAGACCCAGTACTTC.

In regard to this clonotype: This may be a read error: a much more frequent sequence differs by one nucleotide. The V and J genes are TRBV7-2 and TRBJ2-1; D gene uncertain. The germline V gene encodes CDR1 SGHTA and CDR2 FQGNSA. There are 13 residues in the CDR3. This chain's CDR3 is CASSSGPYNEQLF. The CDR3 DNA is TGTGCCAGCAGCTCCGGACCCTACAATGAGCAGCTCTTC.

This clonotype turned up a few times. The chain uses TRBV5-1 and TRBJ2-1; 9 bases line up with TRBD2. Looked up from germline, CDR1 is SGHRS and CDR2 is YFSETQ. The CDR3 extends over 17 amino acids. Losses at the gene ends were 2 bases for V and 3 bases for J; bases not matched to a gene: 9. The DNA for the CDR3 is TGCGCCAGCAGCTTCAACGGGATAGCGGGGGTCTACAATGAGCAGTTCTTC. Encoded protein: CASSFNGIAGVYNEQFF.

This clonotype was detected only a few times. The rearrangement joins TRBV5-1 to TRBJ1-2; 7 nucleotides line up with TRBD1. This CDR3 has 16 amino acids. V dropped 0 bases and J dropped 1; count of bases not matched to a gene: 6. The germline gives CDR1 SGHRS, CDR2 YFSETQ. CDR3 amino acids: CASSLDGQAFNYGYTF. Here the CDR3 DNA reads TGCGCCAGCAGCTTGGACGGACAGGCTTTTAACTATGGCTACACCTTC. The variable domain in full, with the rest retrieved from reference TRBV5-1 and TRBJ1-2, is KAGVTQTPRYLIKTRGQQVTLSCSPISGHRSVSWYQQTPGQGLQFLFEYFSETQRNKGNFPGRFSGRQFSNSRSEMNVSTLELGDSALYLCASSLDGQAFNYGYTFGSGTRLTVV.

This clonotype was found a few times. CDR3 coding DNA: TGCAGTGGGGGACAGGGGGTTTCAGATACGCAGTATTTT. This sequence encodes CSGGQGVSDTQYF. The chain couples TRBV20-1 to TRBJ2-3, with TRBD1 identical over 11 bases. Germline-derived CDR1 and CDR2 are DFQATT and SNEGSKA (reference sequence). The trim removed 7 bases at V and 4 bases at J, leaving 4 bases unmatched. The CDR3 contains 13 residues.

V is TRBV7-2 and J is TRBJ2-7; unclear D gene. Looked up from germline, CDR1 is SGHTA and CDR2 is FQGNSA. The CDR3 contains 16 residues. V lost 2 bases, J lost 7 bases, and 21 bases lay in between. Here the CDR3 reads CASSLSFAGINYEQYF. The CDR3 region has the DNA TGTGCCAGCAGCTTATCGTTTGCAGGAATAAATTATGAGCAGTACTTC. Using reference TRBV7-2 and TRBJ2-7 for the parts outside the CDR3, the full variable domain is GAGVSQSPSNKVTEKGKDVELRCDPISGHTALYWYRQSLGQGLEFLIYFQGNSAPDKSGLPSDRFSAERTGGSVSTLTIQRTQQEDSAVYLCASSLSFAGINYEQYFGPGTRLTVT.

The chain uses TRBV29-1 and TRBJ2-1; D is unclear. With 3 bases removed from V and 6 bases from J, the gap between germline ends came to 21 bases. This CDR3 has 16 amino acids. Germline lookup yields CDR1 SQVTM and CDR2 ANQGSEA. The CDR3 sequence: CSVEVVRRNILNEQFF. In DNA, the CDR3 is TGCAGCGTTGAGGTCGTACGGAGAAATATACTCAATGAGCAGTTCTTC.

J is TRBJ2-1 and V is TRBV14; TRBD2 matches 9 bases. CDR1 is SGHDN and CDR2 is FVKESK in the germline V gene. V lost 5 bases, J lost 9 bases, and 8 bases stayed unmatched. The CDR3 is 14 amino acids. This chain's CDR3 is CASSIGSGRGEQFF. CDR3 DNA: TGTGCCAGCAGCATCGGTAGCGGGAGAGGTGAGCAGTTCTTC.